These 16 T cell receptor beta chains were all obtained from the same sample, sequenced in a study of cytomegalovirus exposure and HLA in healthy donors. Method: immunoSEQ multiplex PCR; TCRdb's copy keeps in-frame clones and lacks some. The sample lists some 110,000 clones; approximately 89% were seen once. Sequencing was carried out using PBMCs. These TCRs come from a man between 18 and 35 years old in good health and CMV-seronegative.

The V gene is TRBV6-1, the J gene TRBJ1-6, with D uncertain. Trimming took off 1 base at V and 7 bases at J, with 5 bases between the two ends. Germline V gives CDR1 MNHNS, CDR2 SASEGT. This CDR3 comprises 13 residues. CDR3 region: CASSEVSNSPLHF. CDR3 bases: TGTGCCAGCAGTGAAGTCTCCAATTCACCCCTCCACTTT.

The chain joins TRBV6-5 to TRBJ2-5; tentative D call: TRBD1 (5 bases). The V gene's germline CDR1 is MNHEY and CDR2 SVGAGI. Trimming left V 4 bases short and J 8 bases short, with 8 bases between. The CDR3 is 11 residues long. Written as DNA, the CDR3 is TGTGCCAGCAGTTTCAGGGAAACCCAGTACTTC. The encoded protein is CASSFRETQYF.

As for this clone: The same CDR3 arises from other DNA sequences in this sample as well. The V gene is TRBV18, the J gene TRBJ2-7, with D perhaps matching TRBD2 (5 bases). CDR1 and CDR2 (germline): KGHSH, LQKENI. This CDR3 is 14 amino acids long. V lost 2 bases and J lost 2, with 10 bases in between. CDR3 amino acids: CASSPSGSAYEQYF. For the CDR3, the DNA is TGTGCCAGCTCACCATCGGGGAGCGCCTACGAGCAGTACTTC.

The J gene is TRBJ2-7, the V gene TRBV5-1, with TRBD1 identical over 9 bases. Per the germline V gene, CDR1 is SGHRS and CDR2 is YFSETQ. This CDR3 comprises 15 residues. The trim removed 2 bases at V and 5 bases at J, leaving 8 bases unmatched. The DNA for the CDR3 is TGCGCCAGCAGCTTAAAAACAGGGGGCATGAACGAGCAGTACTTC. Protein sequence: CASSLKTGGMNEQYF.

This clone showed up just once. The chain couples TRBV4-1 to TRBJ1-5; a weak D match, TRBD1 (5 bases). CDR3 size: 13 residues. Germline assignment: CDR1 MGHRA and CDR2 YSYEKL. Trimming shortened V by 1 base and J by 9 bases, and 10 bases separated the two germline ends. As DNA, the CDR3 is TGCGCCAGCAGCCAAGCTTCGGGGGGGCCCCAGCATTTT. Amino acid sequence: CASSQASGGPQHF.

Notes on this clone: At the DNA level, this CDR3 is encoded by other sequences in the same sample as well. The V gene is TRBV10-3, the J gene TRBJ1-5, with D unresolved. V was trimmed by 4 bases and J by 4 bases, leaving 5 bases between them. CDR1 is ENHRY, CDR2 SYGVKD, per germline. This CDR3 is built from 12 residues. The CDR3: CAISVSNQPQHF. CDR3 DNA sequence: TGTGCCATCAGTGTGAGTAATCAGCCCCAGCATTTT.

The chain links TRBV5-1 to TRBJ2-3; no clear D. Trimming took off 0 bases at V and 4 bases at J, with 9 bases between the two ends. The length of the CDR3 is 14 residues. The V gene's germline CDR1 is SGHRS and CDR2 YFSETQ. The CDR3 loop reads CASSLGAAPDTQYF. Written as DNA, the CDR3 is TGCGCCAGCAGCTTGGGCGCGGCGCCAGATACGCAGTATTTT.

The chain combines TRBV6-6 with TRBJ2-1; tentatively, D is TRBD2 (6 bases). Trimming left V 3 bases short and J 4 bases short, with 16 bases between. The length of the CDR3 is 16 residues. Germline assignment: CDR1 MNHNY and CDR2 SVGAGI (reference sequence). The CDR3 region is CASSYIYGSGYNEQFF. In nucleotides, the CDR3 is TGTGCCAGCAGTTATATTTACGGGAGTGGGTACAATGAGCAGTTCTTC.

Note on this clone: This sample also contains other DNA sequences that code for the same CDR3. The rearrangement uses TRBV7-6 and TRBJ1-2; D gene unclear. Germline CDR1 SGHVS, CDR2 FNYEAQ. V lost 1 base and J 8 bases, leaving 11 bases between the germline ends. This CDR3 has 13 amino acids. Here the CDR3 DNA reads TGTGCCAGCAGCTTAGGGGGTCCGGGGGGCTACACCTTC. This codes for CASSLGGPGGYTF.

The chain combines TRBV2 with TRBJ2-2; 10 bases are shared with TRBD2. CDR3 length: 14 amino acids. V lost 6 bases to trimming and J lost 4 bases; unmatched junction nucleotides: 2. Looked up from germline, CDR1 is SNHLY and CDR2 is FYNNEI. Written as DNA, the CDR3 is TGTGCCAGCAGAGTAGCGGGGGGCACCGGGGAGCTGTTTTTT. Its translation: CASRVAGGTGELFF.

The CDR3 loop reads CASKEQGGEKLFF. The DNA for the CDR3 is TGTGCCAGTAAAGAACAGGGAGGGGAAAAACTGTTTTTT. V usage is TRBV19 and J usage is TRBJ1-4, with D maybe TRBD1 (6 bases). V was cut by 7 bases and J by 8 bases, with 14 bases left in between. There are 13 residues in the CDR3. Looked up from germline, CDR1 is LNHDA and CDR2 is SQIVND (reference sequence).

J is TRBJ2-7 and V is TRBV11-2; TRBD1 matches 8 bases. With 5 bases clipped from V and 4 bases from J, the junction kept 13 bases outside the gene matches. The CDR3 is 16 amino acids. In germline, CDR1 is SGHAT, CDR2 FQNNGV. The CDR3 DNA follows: TGTGCCAGCAGCAAACCACGGACAGGGCTTTGGTACGAGCAGTACTTC. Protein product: CASSKPRTGLWYEQYF. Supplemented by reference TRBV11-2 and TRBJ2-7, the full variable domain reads EAGVAQSPRYKIIEKRQSVAFWCNPISGHATLYWYQQILGQGPKLLIQFQNNGVVDDSQLPKDRFSAERLKGVDSTLKIQPAKLEDSAVYLCASSKPRTGLWYEQYFGPGTRLTVT.

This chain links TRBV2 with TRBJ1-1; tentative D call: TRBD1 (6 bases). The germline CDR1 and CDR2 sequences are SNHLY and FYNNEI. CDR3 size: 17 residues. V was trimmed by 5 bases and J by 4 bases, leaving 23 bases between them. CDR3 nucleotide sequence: TGTGCCAGCAGTTACCGAGGGGGGGTCGGGGGAGGCACTGAAGCTTTCTTT. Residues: CASSYRGGVGGGTEAFF.

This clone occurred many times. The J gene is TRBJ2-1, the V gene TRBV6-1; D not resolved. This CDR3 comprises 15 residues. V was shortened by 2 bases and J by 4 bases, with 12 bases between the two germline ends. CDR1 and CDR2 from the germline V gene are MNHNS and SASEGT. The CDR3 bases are TGTGCCAGCAGTGAAAACGAGGAACCATACAATGAGCAGTTCTTC. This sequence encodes CASSENEEPYNEQFF.

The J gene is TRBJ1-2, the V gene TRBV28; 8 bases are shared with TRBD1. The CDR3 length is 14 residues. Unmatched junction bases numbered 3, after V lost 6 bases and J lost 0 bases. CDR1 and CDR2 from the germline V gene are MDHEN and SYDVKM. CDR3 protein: CASRRTGTNYGYTF. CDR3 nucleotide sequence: TGTGCCAGCAGACGGACAGGGACTAACTATGGCTACACCTTC.

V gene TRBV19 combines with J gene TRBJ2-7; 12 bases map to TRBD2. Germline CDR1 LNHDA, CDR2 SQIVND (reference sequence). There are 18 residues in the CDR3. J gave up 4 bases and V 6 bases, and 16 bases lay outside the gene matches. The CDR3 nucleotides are TGTGCCAGTAGACAAGACCATAACCTACTAGCGGGGGGTTACGAGCAGTACTTC. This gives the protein CASRQDHNLLAGGYEQYF.